The 7 T cell receptor beta chains below were found in one sample sequenced in a study of blood T cell repertoires in COVID-19. TCRdb keeps only in-frame clones here, not all; method: immunoSEQ multiplex PCR. This sample has roughly 430,000 clones; more than 70% occur once, and the top ten carry roughly 1.4%. The sample consisted of PBMCs or T cells enriched from blood (not recorded which). Every receptor here comes from a woman younger than 30 who had been exposed to COVID-19.

J is TRBJ2-7 and V is TRBV10-2; TRBD2 is a possible D gene (5 bases). V was cut by 0 bases and J by 3 bases, with 9 bases left in between. This CDR3 spans 14 amino acids. CDR1 WSHSY and CDR2 SAAADI come from the germline V gene. CDR3 in amino acids: CASSESAGGYEQYF. CDR3 bases: TGCGCCAGCAGTGAGTCCGCAGGAGGCTACGAGCAGTACTTC.

This sequence joins TRBV5-6 and TRBJ2-1, with TRBD2 matching over 8 bases. CDR1 and CDR2 (germline): SGHDT, YYEEEE. This CDR3 comprises 14 residues. V trimming: 6 bases; J trimming: 4 bases; junction bases outside the gene matches: 6. CDR3 nucleotide sequence: TGTGCCAGCAAAACCGCTAGCGGGTACAATGAGCAGTTCTTC. It codes for CASKTASGYNEQFF. The full variable domain, its missing parts supplied by reference TRBV5-6 and TRBJ2-1, is DAGVTQSPTHLIKTRGQQVTLRCSPKSGHDTVSWYQQALGQGPQFIFQYYEEEERQRGNFPDRFSGHQFPNYSSELNVNALLLGDSALYLCASKTASGYNEQFFGPGTRLTVL.

The chain couples TRBV7-3 to TRBJ2-7, with D tentatively TRBD2 (7 bases). V lost 5 bases and J 1 base, leaving 15 bases between the germline ends. Germline V CDR1 and CDR2: SGHTA, FQGTGA. There are 15 residues in the CDR3. CDR3 nucleotides: TGTGCCAGCAGCCGAGGGGGAGGGGTATCCTACGAGCAGTACTTC. Its translation: CASSRGGGVSYEQYF.

This chain connects TRBV11-2 to TRBJ2-2, with TRBD2 identical over 8 bases. Germline V CDR1 and CDR2: SGHAT, FQNNGV. Trimming cost V 1 base and J 5 bases; bases outside gene matches: 9. The CDR3 loop spans 17 amino acids. CDR3 coding DNA: TGTGCCAGCAGCTTAGCCGTCGGCGCGGGGGGAACCGGGGAGCTGTTTTTT. This translates into CASSLAVGAGGTGELFF. Full variable domain (outside the CDR3, taken from reference TRBV11-2 and TRBJ2-2): EAGVAQSPRYKIIEKRQSVAFWCNPISGHATLYWYQQILGQGPKLLIQFQNNGVVDDSQLPKDRFSAERLKGVDSTLKIQPAKLEDSAVYLCASSLAVGAGGTGELFFGEGSRLTVL.

The V gene is TRBV27, the J gene TRBJ1-4, with D maybe TRBD1 (6 bases). CDR3 length: 15 residues. Trimming removed 2 bases at V and 8 bases at J, with 15 bases between. CDR1 and CDR2 (germline): MNHEY, SMNVEV (reference sequence). CDR3 nucleotide sequence: TGTGCCAGCAGTTTAGGCCCCAGGGGAGACGAAAAACTGTTTTTT. Encoded protein: CASSLGPRGDEKLFF.

The DNA of the CDR3 is TGTGCCAGCAGCCCCCGGGACTTAGGCAATGAGCAGTTCTTC. Protein: CASSPRDLGNEQFF. The J gene is TRBJ2-1, the V gene TRBV3-1 (or the pseudogene TRBV3-2), with TRBD2 as a possible D gene (6 bases). Germline lookup yields CDR1 LGHDT and CDR2 YNNKEL (reference sequence). The CDR3 totals 14 residues. Trimming pared 4 bases from V and 6 bases from J, leaving 13 bases between.

The chain has TRBV7-2 and TRBJ1-6; D may be TRBD1 (5 bases). V shed 5 bases and J shed 5 bases, with 16 bases lying between them. The CDR3 loop spans 16 amino acids. Germline lookup yields CDR1 SGHTA and CDR2 FQGNSA. The CDR3 nucleotides are TGTGCCAGCAGCCGGGTTGGGGGGAATAATAATTCACCCCTCCACTTT. It specifies CASSRVGGNNNSPLHF.